Below, one T cell receptor beta chain is given with its context. Its cognate antigen is unknown. Sequencing used immunoSEQ multiplex PCR; TCRdb keeps in-frame clones, though not all of them. The repertoire holds about 59,000 clones, with approximately 87% as singletons. The data were taken from a study of OX40 agonist ivuxolimab in advanced cancers. The study, taken as a whole, reports: Undetermined was the antigen specificity of the expanded peripheral T cells.

The CDR3 covers 12 residues. Trimming removed 6 bases from V and 5 bases from J, with 9 bases in between. The germline V gene encodes CDR1 MNHNY and CDR2 SVGAGI (reference sequence). Sample: CD4+ or CD8+ T cells sorted from blood, taken in a trial of the OX40 agonist ivuxolimab. The chain is built from TRBV6-6 and TRBJ2-3; TRBD2 might be the D (5 bases). The source is an adult with an advanced solid tumor such as melanoma, head and neck, liver or kidney cancer. DNA for the CDR3: TGTGCCAGCAGAGAGGCGGGAGATACGCAGTATTTT. This sequence encodes CASREAGDTQYF.